The T cell receptor beta chain under discussion was sequenced for a study of B cell selection in AIRE deficiency. Regarding the study as a whole: Shared Treg sequences were biased toward short CDR3s with few non-templated nucleotide insertions. Only TCRbeta was sequenced; around 37% of shared healthy Treg sequences appeared in Tconv.

Authors' analysis steps: Approximately 5.7x10^4 patient and 9.56x10^4 healthy donor TCRbeta sequences came from Tregs. Clones were read by immunoSEQ multiplex PCR, and TCRdb kept only the in-frame ones, dropping some. Clonal size and the V and J genes are those of that table, whereas D and trimming came from the DNA. The sample has tens of thousands of clones, 92% seen once. Deletions cut 3 bases from V and 1 base from J, with 16 bases between. CDR1 and CDR2 from the germline V gene are KGHSH and LQKENI. The CDR3 totals 16 residues. Regulatory T cells were sorted as CD4+CD25hiCD127low/negative cells. Control samples were from healthy, unrelated donors. Turning to this clone: Its antigen is as yet unknown.

The TCR comes from a human donor in good health. The chain uses TRBV18 and TRBJ2-7, with D hard to call. Sequenced: CD4+CD25+ Tregs sorted from PBMCs. The CDR3 protein is CASSPGLVVASYEQYF. The CDR3 bases are TGTGCCAGCTCACCGGGATTGGTAGTAGCTTCCTACGAGCAGTACTTC.